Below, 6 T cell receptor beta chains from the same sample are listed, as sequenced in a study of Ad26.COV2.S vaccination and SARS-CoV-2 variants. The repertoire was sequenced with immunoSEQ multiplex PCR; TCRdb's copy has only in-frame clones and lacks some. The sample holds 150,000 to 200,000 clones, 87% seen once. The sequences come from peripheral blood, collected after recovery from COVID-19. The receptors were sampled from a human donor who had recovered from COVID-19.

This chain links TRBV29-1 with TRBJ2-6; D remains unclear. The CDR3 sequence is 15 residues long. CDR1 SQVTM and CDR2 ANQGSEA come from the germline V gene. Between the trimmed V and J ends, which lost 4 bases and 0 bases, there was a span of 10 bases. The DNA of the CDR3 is TGCAGCGTTGGAGCCCAGTTCTCTGGGGCCAACGTCCTGACTTTC. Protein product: CSVGAQFSGANVLTF.

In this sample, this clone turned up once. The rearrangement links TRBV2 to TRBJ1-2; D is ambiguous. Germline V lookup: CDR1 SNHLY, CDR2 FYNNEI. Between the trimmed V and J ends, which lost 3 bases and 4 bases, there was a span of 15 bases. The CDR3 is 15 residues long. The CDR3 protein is CASSESNKSGYGYTF. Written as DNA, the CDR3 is TGTGCCAGCAGTGAGTCAAACAAATCGGGCTATGGCTACACCTTC.

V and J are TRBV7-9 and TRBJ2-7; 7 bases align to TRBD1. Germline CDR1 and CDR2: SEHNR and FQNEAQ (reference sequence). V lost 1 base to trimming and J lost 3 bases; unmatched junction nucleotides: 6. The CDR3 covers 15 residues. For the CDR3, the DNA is TGTGCCAGCAGCTTAGTGGGGACAGCCGACTACGAGCAGTACTTC. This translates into CASSLVGTADYEQYF.

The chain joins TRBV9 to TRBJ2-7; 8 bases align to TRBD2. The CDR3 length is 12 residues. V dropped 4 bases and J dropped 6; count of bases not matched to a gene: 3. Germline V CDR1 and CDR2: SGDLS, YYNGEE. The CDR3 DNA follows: TGTGCCAGCAGCCCGGGAGGGCCCGAGCAGTACTTC. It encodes CASSPGGPEQYF.

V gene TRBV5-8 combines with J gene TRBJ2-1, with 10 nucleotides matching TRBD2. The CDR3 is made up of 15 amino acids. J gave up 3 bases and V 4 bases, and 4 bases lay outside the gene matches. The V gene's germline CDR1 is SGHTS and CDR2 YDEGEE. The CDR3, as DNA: TGTGCCAGCAGCCCCGGACTAGCGGACTACAATGAGCAGTTCTTC. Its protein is CASSPGLADYNEQFF. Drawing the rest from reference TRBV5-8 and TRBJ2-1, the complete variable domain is EAGVTQSPTHLIKTRGQQATLRCSPISGHTSVYWYQQALGLGLQFLLWYDEGEERNRGNFPPRFSGRQFPNYSSELNVNALELEDSALYLCASSPGLADYNEQFFGPGTRLTVL.

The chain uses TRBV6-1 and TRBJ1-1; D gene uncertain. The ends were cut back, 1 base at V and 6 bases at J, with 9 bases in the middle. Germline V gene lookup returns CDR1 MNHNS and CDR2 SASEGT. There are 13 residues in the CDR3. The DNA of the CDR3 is TGTGCCAGCAGTGAAGGCTACTATTCTGAAGCTTTCTTT. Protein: CASSEGYYSEAFF.